The sequence of this T cell receptor (beta chain) was determined in a study of blood T cell repertoires in COVID-19. In the study overall: Sites in the United States, Italy and Spain provided acute and convalescent COVID-19 samples. The analysed material was cDNA or gDNA that came from T cells, B-cell-depleted T cells, or PBMCs.

This CDR3 contains 14 residues. Trimming removed 0 bases at V and 1 base at J, with 7 bases between. Germline assignment: CDR1 SGHKS and CDR2 YYEKEE (reference sequence). The data were produced by immunoSEQ multiplex PCR, yet TCRdb's version contains in-frame clones alone and is incomplete. The sample holds 270,000 or so clones, nearly 90% seen once. This receptor was taken from a middle-aged woman who had recovered from COVID-19. The chain employs TRBV5-5 and TRBJ1-2, with a tentative D call TRBD1 (5 bases). Sequencing was carried out using peripheral blood. The DNA for the CDR3 is TGTGCCAGCAGCTTGGGACAGTATAACTATGGCTACACCTTC. Protein: CASSLGQYNYGYTF.